These 11 T cell receptor beta chains were all obtained from the same sample, sequenced in a study of cytomegalovirus exposure and HLA in healthy donors. PCR amplification relied on 60 Vbeta primers (plus 13 Jbeta primers). The assay was immunoSEQ multiplex PCR, and TCRdb's table has in-frame clones only and misses some. Here the sample spans roughly 160,000 clones, over 60% being singletons. Source material: PBMCs. The receptor set was obtained from a woman aged 25 to 45 in good health and CMV-seronegative.

In the case of this clone: Germline is not matched at one junction end, which may reflect a read error. The chain carries TRBV7-7 and TRBJ2-7; a weak D match, TRBD1 (5 bases). Germline V CDR1 and CDR2: SSHAT, FNYEAQ (reference sequence). The CDR3 runs 14 residues. CDR3 amino acids: CASSFGRESYEQYF. The CDR3 DNA sequence: TGTGCTAGCAGCTTTGGCAGGGAATCCTACGAGCAGTACTTC.

This clone was seen only a few times. The chain combines TRBV28 with TRBJ1-6; possibly TRBD1 for D (6 bases). The CDR3 extends over 13 amino acids. The V gene's germline CDR1 is MDHEN and CDR2 SYDVKM. The V gene lost 9 bases and the J gene lost 6 bases, with 12 bases spanning the gap. The CDR3 sequence is CASLGGGNSPLHF. The CDR3 bases are TGTGCCAGTTTAGGGGGGGGTAATTCACCCCTCCACTTT. The entire variable domain, with the rest obtained from reference TRBV28 and TRBJ1-6, is as follows: DVKVTQSSRYLVKRTGEKVFLECVQDMDHENMFWYRQDPGLGLRLIYFSYDVKMKEKGDIPEGYSVSREKKERFSLILESASTNQTSMYLCASLGGGNSPLHFGNGTRLTVT.

The genes are TRBV27 and TRBJ1-2; TRBD1 matches at 11 bases. J gave up 6 bases and V 3 bases, and 3 bases lay outside the gene matches. The CDR3 covers 14 residues. Germline assignment: CDR1 MNHEY and CDR2 SMNVEV (reference sequence). The CDR3: CASSLRTGGNGYTF. For the CDR3, the DNA is TGTGCCAGCAGTTTGAGGACAGGGGGCAATGGCTACACCTTC.

This clone was recorded a few times. This sequence joins TRBV6-1 and TRBJ1-1, with D uncertain. V was shortened by 7 bases and J by 4 bases, with 10 bases between the two germline ends. The CDR3 runs to 12 residues. Germline V gene data show CDR1 as MNHNS and CDR2 as SASEGT. Here the CDR3 reads CASILRATEAFF. CDR3 in DNA: TGTGCCAGCATTCTTAGAGCCACTGAAGCTTTCTTT.

The CDR3 bases are TGTGCCAGCAGCTTTGGGACTAGCGGTACCGGGGAGCTGTTTTTT. Its protein is CASSFGTSGTGELFF. This sequence joins TRBV5-8 and TRBJ2-2; 11 bases are a match to TRBD2. Unmatched junction bases numbered 2, after V lost 2 bases and J lost 5 bases. There are 15 residues in the CDR3. CDR1 and CDR2 (germline): SGHTS, YDEGEE.

V is TRBV29-1 and J is TRBJ2-1, with 7 bases fitting TRBD1. Germline CDR1 and CDR2: SQVTM and ANQGSEA. The trim removed 6 bases at V and 5 bases at J, leaving 7 bases unmatched. CDR3 length: 13 amino acids. The CDR3 spells CSVRTGQDNEQFF. The DNA of the CDR3 is TGCAGCGTGAGGACAGGACAGGACAATGAGCAGTTCTTC.

The gene calls are TRBV2 and TRBJ2-7; TRBD2 is a possible D gene (6 bases). The germline V gene encodes CDR1 SNHLY and CDR2 FYNNEI. This CDR3 region has 12 residues. V was pared by 8 bases and J by 3 bases, with 11 bases between. The CDR3 DNA reads TGTGCCAGCGTTTCCGGGGGCTACGAGCAGTACTTC. Protein product: CASVSGGYEQYF.

The chain carries TRBV25-1 and TRBJ1-6, with TRBD1 as a possible D gene (5 bases). The germline CDR1 and CDR2 sequences are MGHDK and SYGVNS. The CDR3 extends over 17 amino acids. Trimming took 0 bases from V and 3 from J, leaving 12 bases between them. The CDR3 spells CASSEYGQGIYNSPLHF. The CDR3 DNA is TGTGCCAGCAGTGAATATGGCCAGGGAATCTATAATTCACCCCTCCACTTT. The whole variable domain, remainder taken from reference TRBV25-1 and TRBJ1-6, is EADIYQTPRYLVIGTGKKITLECSQTMGHDKMYWYQQDPGMELHLIHYSYGVNSTEKGDLSSESTVSRIRTEHFPLTLESARPSHTSQYLCASSEYGQGIYNSPLHFGNGTRLTVT.

In regard to this clone: The junction departs from the called germline gene at one end, perhaps through a read error. The chain is built from TRBV5-4 and TRBJ2-2; 9 bases match TRBD2. The CDR3 has 20 amino acids. Germline V CDR1 and CDR2: SGHNT, YYREEE (reference sequence). CDR3 loop: CASSLGRVRGRAGNTGELFF. CDR3 DNA: TGTGCCAGCAGTTTGGGGCGGGTTCGCGGGAGGGCCGGGAACACCGGGGAGCTGTTTTTT.

V gene TRBV9 combines with J gene TRBJ2-1; 7 bases fit TRBD2. Trimming removed 4 bases from V and 10 bases from J; junction bases left unmatched: 2. This CDR3 contains 11 residues. Germline V CDR1 and CDR2: SGDLS, YYNGEE. CDR3 DNA: TGTGCCAGCAGCCCCGGGGGGGAGCAGTTCTTC. This gives the protein CASSPGGEQFF. Combining the CDR3 with reference TRBV9 and TRBJ2-1 gives the whole variable domain DSGVTQTPKHLITATGQRVTLRCSPRSGDLSVYWYQQSLDQGLQFLIQYYNGEERAKGNILERFSAQQFPDLHSELNLSSLELGDSALYFCASSPGGEQFFGPGTRLTVL.

The V and J genes are TRBV19 and TRBJ2-2; 11 nucleotides align to TRBD2. Germline V CDR1 and CDR2: LNHDA, SQIVND (reference sequence). The J segment lost 6 bases and the V segment lost 9 bases, leaving 9 bases of the junction unmatched. The CDR3 consists of 15 residues. CDR3 nucleotides: TGTGCCAGCCTCGGACTAGCGGGTCCCTCCGGGGAGCTGTTTTTT. Its translation is CASLGLAGPSGELFF.